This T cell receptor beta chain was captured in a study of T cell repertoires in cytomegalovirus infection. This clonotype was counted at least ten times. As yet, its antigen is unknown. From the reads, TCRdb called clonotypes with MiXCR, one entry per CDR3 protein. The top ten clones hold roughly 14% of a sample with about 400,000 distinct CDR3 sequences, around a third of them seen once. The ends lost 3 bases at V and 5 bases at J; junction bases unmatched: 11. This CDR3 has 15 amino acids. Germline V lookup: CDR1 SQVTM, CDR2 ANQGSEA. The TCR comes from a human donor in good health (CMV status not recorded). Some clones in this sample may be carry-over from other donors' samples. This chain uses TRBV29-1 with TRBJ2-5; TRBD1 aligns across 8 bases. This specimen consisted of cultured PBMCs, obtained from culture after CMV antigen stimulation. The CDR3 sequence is CSVEPGRGREETQYF. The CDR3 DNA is TGCAGCGTTGAGCCGGGCAGGGGGCGAGAGGAGACCCAGTACTTC.